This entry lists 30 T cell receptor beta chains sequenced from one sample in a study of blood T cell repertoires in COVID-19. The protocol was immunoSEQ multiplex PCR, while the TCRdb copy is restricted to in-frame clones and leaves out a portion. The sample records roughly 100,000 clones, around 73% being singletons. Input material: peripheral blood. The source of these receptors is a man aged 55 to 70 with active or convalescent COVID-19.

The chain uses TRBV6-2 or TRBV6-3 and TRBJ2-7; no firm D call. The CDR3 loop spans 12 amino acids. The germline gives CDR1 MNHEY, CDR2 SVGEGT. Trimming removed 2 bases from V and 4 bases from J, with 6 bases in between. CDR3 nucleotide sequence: TGTGCCAGCAGTTACGAGGTTTACGAGCAGTACTTC. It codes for CASSYEVYEQYF.

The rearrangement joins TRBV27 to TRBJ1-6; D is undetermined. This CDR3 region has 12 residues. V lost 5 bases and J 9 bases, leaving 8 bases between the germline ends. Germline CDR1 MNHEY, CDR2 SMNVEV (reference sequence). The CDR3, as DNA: TGTGCCAGCAGTACCGCAGGTTCACCCCTCCACTTT. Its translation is CASSTAGSPLHF.

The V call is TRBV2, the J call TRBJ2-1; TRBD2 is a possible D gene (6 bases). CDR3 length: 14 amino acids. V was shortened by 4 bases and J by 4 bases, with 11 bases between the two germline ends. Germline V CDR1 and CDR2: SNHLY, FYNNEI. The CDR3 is CASSAGGVYNEQFF. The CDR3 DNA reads TGTGCCAGCAGTGCTGGCGGGGTTTACAATGAGCAGTTCTTC.

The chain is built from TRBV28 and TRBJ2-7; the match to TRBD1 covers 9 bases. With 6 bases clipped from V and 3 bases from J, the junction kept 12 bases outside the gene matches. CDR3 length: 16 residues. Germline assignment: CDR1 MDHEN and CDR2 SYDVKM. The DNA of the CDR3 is TGTGCCAGCAGAACTACAGGGGGCCCTGATGGCTACGAGCAGTACTTC. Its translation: CASRTTGGPDGYEQYF.

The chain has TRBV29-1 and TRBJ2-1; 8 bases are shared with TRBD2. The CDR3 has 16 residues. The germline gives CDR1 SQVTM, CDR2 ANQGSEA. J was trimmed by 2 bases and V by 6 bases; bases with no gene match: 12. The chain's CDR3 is CSVEWGGRLTYNEQFF. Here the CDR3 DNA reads TGCAGCGTCGAATGGGGCGGGAGGTTAACCTACAATGAGCAGTTCTTC.

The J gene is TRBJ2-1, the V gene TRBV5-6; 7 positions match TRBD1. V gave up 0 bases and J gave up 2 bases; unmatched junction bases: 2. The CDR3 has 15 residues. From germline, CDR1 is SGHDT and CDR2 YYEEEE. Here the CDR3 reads CASSLVGGPYNEQFF. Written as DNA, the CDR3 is TGTGCCAGCAGCTTGGTAGGGGGCCCCTACAATGAGCAGTTCTTC.

For the CDR3, the DNA is TGTGCCAGCAGCTTCAGGTCAGGAGATACGCAGTATTTT. This translates into CASSFRSGDTQYF. This chain uses TRBV5-4 with TRBJ2-3, with D unclear. The CDR3 is made up of 13 amino acids. V dropped 2 bases and J dropped 5 bases, with 9 bases sitting between them. Germline lookup yields CDR1 SGHNT and CDR2 YYREEE (reference sequence).

The DNA of the CDR3 is TGTGCCACCAGTGACCCTCAGACCTCAGGGTCCCAGTACTTC. Its translation is CATSDPQTSGSQYF. This chain joins TRBV24-1 and TRBJ2-5; TRBD1 might be the D (5 bases). The CDR3 loop spans 14 amino acids. Germline V gene data show CDR1 as KGHDR and CDR2 as SFDVKD. V dropped 4 bases and J dropped 9 bases, with 17 bases sitting between them.

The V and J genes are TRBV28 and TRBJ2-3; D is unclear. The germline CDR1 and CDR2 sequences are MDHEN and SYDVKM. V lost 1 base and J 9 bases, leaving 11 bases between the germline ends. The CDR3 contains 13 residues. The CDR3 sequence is CASSLSTLRTQYF. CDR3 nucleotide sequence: TGTGCCAGCAGTTTATCGACCCTGAGGACGCAGTATTTT. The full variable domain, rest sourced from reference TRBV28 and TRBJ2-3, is DVKVTQSSRYLVKRTGEKVFLECVQDMDHENMFWYRQDPGLGLRLIYFSYDVKMKEKGDIPEGYSVSREKKERFSLILESASTNQTSMYLCASSLSTLRTQYFGPGTRLTVL.

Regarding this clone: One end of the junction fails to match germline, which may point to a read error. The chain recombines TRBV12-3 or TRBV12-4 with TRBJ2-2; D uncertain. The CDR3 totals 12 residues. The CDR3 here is CVSSSGVGELFF. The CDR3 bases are TGTGTCAGCAGTTCGGGTGTCGGGGAGCTGTTTTTT.

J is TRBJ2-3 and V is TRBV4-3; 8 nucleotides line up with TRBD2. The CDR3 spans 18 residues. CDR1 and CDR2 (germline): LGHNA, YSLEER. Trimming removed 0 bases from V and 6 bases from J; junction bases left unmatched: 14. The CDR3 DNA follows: TGCGCCAGCAGCCAAGATCAAAGCGGGGGAATGGGGCAGGATACGCAGTATTTT. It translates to CASSQDQSGGMGQDTQYF.

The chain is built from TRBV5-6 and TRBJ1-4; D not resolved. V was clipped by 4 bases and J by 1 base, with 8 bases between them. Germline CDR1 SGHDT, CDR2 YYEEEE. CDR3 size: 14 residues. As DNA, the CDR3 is TGTGCCAGCAGCAAGAGGGTAACTAATGAAAAACTGTTTTTT. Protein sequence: CASSKRVTNEKLFF.

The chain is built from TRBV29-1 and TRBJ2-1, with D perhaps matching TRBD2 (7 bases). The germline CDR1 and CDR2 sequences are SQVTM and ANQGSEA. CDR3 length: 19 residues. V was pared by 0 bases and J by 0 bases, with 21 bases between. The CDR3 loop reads CSVEDLQGRGRISYNEQFF. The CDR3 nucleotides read TGCAGCGTTGAAGATCTTCAGGGGCGGGGGCGAATCTCCTACAATGAGCAGTTCTTC.

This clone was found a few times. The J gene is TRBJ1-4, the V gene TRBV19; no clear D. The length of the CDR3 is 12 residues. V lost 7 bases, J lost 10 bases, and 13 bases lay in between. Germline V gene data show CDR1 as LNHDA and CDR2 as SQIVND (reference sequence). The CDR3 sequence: CASNSPSPKLFF. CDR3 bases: TGTGCCAGTAATAGCCCCTCCCCAAAACTGTTTTTT.

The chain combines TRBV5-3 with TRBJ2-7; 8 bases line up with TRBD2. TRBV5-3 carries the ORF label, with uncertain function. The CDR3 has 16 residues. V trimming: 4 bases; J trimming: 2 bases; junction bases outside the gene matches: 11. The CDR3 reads CARSLHRLAGTYEQYV. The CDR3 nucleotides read TGTGCCAGAAGCCTCCACCGGCTAGCGGGCACCTACGAGCAGTACGTC.

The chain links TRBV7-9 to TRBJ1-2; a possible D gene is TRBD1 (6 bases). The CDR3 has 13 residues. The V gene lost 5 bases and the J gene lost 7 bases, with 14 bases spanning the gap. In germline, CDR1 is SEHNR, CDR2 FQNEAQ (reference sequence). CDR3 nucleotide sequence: TGTGCCAGCAGCGCACAGGGTGTGGGTGGCTACACCTTC. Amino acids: CASSAQGVGGYTF.

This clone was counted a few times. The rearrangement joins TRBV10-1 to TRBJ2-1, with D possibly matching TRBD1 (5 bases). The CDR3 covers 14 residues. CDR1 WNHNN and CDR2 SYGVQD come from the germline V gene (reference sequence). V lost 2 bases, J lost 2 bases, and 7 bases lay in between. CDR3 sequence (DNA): TGCGCCAGCAGTGAGAGGGGCCCCTACAATGAGCAGTTCTTC. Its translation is CASSERGPYNEQFF.

CDR3 in amino acids: CASSLALAGTDTQYF. CDR3 DNA sequence: TGTGCCAGCAGCTTGGCTCTAGCGGGCACAGATACGCAGTATTTT. The rearrangement uses TRBV5-8 and TRBJ2-3; 7 bases agree with TRBD2. CDR1 is SGHTS and CDR2 is YDEGEE in the germline V gene. V gave up 0 bases and J gave up 1 base; unmatched junction bases: 2. This CDR3 has 15 residues.

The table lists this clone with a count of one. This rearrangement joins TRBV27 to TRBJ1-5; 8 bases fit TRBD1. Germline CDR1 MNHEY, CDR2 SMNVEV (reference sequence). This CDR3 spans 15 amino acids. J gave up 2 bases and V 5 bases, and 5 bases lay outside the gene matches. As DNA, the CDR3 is TGTGCCAGCAGTGGACAGGGTTGGGGCAATCAGCCCCAGCATTTT. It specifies CASSGQGWGNQPQHF.

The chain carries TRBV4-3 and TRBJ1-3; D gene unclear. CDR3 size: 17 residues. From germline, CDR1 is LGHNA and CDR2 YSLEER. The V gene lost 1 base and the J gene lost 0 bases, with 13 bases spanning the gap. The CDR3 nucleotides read TGCGCCAGCAGCCAAGGATCAGGCCCGTTCTCTGGAAACACCATATATTTT. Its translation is CASSQGSGPFSGNTIYF.

CDR3 sequence reads: CASSYSNSANYGYTF. The CDR3 region has the DNA TGTGCCAGCAGTTACTCGAACAGTGCTAACTATGGCTACACCTTC. The chain joins TRBV6-5 to TRBJ1-2, with D unresolved. Germline-derived CDR1 and CDR2 are MNHEY and SVGAGI. V lost 0 bases and J lost 0, with 8 bases in between. This CDR3 spans 15 amino acids.

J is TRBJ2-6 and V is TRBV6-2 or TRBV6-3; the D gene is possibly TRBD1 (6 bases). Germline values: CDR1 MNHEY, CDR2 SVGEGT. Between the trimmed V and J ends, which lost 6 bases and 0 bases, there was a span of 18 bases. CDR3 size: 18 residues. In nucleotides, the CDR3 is TGTGCCAGCAGCGACCCGACAGGCCCCTACTCTGGGGCCAACGTCCTGACTTTC. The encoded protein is CASSDPTGPYSGANVLTF.

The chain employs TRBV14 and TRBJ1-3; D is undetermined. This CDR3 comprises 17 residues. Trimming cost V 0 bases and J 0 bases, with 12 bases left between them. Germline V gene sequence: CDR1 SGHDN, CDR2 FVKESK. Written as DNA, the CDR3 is TGTGCCAGCAGCCAAGATGGTCGCAGGTTCTCTGGAAACACCATATATTTT. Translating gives CASSQDGRRFSGNTIYF.

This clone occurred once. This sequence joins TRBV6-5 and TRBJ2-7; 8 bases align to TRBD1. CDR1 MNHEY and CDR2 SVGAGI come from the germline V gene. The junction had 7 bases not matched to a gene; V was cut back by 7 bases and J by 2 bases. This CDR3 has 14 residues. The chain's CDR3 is CASTPGGATYEQYF. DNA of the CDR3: TGTGCCAGCACCCCAGGGGGCGCAACCTACGAGCAGTACTTC.

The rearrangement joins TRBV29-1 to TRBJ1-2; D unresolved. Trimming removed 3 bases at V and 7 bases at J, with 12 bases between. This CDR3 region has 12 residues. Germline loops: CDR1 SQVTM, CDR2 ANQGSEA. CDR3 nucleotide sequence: TGCAGCGTTGATTCCAGGCCGGCTGGCTACACCTTC. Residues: CSVDSRPAGYTF.

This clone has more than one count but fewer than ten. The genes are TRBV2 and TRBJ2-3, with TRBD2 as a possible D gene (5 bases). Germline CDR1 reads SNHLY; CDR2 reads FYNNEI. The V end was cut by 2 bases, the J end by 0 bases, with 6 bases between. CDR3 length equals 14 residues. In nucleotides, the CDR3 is TGTGCCAGCAGTGAAAGACTAAGCACAGATACGCAGTATTTT. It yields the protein CASSERLSTDTQYF.

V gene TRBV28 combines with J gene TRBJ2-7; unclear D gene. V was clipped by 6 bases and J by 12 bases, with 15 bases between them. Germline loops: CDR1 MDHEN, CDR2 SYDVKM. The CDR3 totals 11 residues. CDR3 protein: CASSPDSAVYF. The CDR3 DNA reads TGTGCCAGCAGCCCAGACTCGGCGGTGTACTTC.

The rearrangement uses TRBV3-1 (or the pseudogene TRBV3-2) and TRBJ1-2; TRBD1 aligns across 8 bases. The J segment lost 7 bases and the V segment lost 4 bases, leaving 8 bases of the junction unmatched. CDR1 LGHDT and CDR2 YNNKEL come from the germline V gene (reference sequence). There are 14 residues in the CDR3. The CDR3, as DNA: TGTGCCAGCAGCCGGATGGACAGGGCATTTGGCTACACCTTC. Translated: CASSRMDRAFGYTF.

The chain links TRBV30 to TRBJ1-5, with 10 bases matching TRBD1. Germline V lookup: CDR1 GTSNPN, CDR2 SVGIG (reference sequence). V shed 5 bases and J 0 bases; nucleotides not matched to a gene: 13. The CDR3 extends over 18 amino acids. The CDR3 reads CAWANTGQGSNSNQPQHF. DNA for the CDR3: TGTGCCTGGGCTAACACGGGACAGGGGTCAAATAGCAATCAGCCCCAGCATTTT.

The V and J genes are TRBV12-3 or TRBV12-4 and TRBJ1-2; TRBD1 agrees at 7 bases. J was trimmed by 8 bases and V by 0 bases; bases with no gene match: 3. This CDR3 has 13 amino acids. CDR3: CASSLATGYGYTF. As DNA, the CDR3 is TGTGCCAGCAGTTTAGCGACAGGGTACGGCTACACCTTC.